This TCR beta chain is drawn from a study of CD8 T cells in ankylosing spondylitis. V was clipped by 5 bases and J by 2 bases, with 13 bases between them. Germline lookup yields CDR1 MNHNS and CDR2 SASEGT. This CDR3 is built from 16 residues. Many counts were recorded for this clonotype. From the 5' RACE reads, TCRdb called clonotypes with MiXCR, one entry per CDR3 protein. The sample includes some 250,000 distinct CDR3 sequences, 20% to 30% of them seen just once. The sequencing sample was made of blood, either unsorted or a sorted T cell fraction (not recorded which). The source of this sequence is a male donor with ankylosing spondylitis or in good health (not recorded which). V is TRBV6-1 and J is TRBJ2-6, with a possible D match to TRBD1 (6 bases). The CDR3 loop reads CASSPTYRAGANVLTF. The CDR3 nucleotides are TGTGCCAGCAGTCCGACCTACAGGGCTGGGGCCAACGTCCTGACTTTC.